Below, 13 T cell receptor beta chains from the same sample are listed, as sequenced in a study of T-cell reconstitution after alpha-beta-depleted transplantation in children. The authors prepared the TCRbeta library with unique molecular identifiers. One entry per CDR3 protein results from TCRdb running MiXCR on the PCR reads. The data hold about 980,000 distinct CDR3 sequences, with roughly 29% observed a single time. Sequencing used PBMCs, mostly from graft donor cells, obtained 360 days after TCRalphabeta/CD19-depleted stem cell transplant. These receptors all come from a boy under three years old who had a stem cell transplant for SCID, so the T cells may come from the graft donor.

This rearrangement joins TRBV12-3 or TRBV12-4 to TRBJ2-3; the D gene is possibly TRBD2 (6 bases). Trimming removed 5 bases at V and 6 bases at J, with 15 bases between. This CDR3 contains 14 residues. The CDR3 sequence is CASSPRDGSDTQYF. The DNA of the CDR3 is TGTGCCAGCAGTCCTCGGGACGGGAGCGATACGCAGTATTTT.

This clonotype was detected only a few times. The rearrangement uses TRBV29-1 and TRBJ2-1; D could derive from TRBD1 or TRBD2 (5 bases each). This CDR3 is built from 16 residues. The germline CDR1 and CDR2 sequences are SQVTM and ANQGSEA. V lost 6 bases and J 2 bases, leaving 20 bases between the germline ends. CDR3 DNA sequence: TGCAGCGTGACCGGGTTCTTTGGGGGACCCTACAATGAGCAGTTCTTC. Translating it yields CSVTGFFGGPYNEQFF.

The genes are TRBV29-1 and TRBJ2-4; no clear D. Between the trimmed V and J ends, which lost 7 bases and 7 bases, there was a span of 14 bases. Looked up from germline, CDR1 is SQVTM and CDR2 is ANQGSEA. The CDR3 has 12 amino acids. CDR3 sequence: CSARFWMNIQYF. CDR3 sequence (DNA): TGCAGCGCCAGGTTTTGGATGAACATTCAGTACTTC.

This clonotype came up a few times. The rearrangement uses TRBV12-3 or TRBV12-4 and TRBJ2-3; a weak D match, TRBD1 (5 bases). The CDR3 runs 14 residues. Trimming pared 3 bases from V and 4 bases from J, leaving 11 bases between. CDR3 DNA sequence: TGTGCCAGCAGTTTTACAGGCTTTTCAGATACGCAGTATTTT. Protein product: CASSFTGFSDTQYF.

This chain uses TRBV13 with TRBJ2-5; D perhaps matches TRBD2 (6 bases). CDR3 size: 15 residues. V was clipped by 4 bases and J by 5 bases, with 17 bases between them. Germline V gene lookup returns CDR1 PRHDT and CDR2 FYEKMQ (reference sequence). As DNA, the CDR3 is TGTGCCAGCAGCTCCTCCGGGACTCCGCGCGAGACCCAGTACTTC. Its protein product is CASSSSGTPRETQYF.

The chain uses TRBV7-6 and TRBJ2-3, with D unresolved. Germline V lookup: CDR1 SGHVS, CDR2 FNYEAQ. CDR3 length: 12 amino acids. Trimming stripped 3 bases from V and 5 bases from J, with 6 bases between. For the CDR3, the DNA is TGTGCCAGCAGCTTGTTTCAAGATACGCAGTATTTT. The encoded protein is CASSLFQDTQYF.

The rearrangement joins TRBV12-3 or TRBV12-4 to TRBJ2-2, with 10 bases aligning to TRBD1. V was pared by 5 bases and J by 6 bases, with 9 bases of the junction left unmatched. This CDR3 spans 16 amino acids. The CDR3 DNA follows: TGTGCCAGCAGTGAGTCCGGGACAGGGGTCCCCGGGGAGCTGTTTTTT. It translates to CASSESGTGVPGELFF.

V usage is TRBV2 and J usage is TRBJ2-7; 11 bases are shared with TRBD2. Germline V gene sequence: CDR1 SNHLY, CDR2 FYNNEI. This CDR3 has 15 amino acids. V lost 1 base to trimming and J lost 7 bases; unmatched junction nucleotides: 6. The CDR3 coding sequence is TGTGCCAGCAGTGAAGGGCTAGCGGGGGGTAGGGAGCAGTACTTC. Residues: CASSEGLAGGREQYF.

The chain combines TRBV5-1 with TRBJ2-5; D gene uncertain. The CDR3 is 17 residues long. Trimming removed 0 bases from V and 5 bases from J, with 20 bases in between. Germline V lookup: CDR1 SGHRS, CDR2 YFSETQ. This CDR3 is CASSLGVLSSATETQYF. CDR3 DNA: TGCGCCAGCAGCTTGGGGGTATTATCCTCGGCTACCGAGACCCAGTACTTC. Combining the CDR3 with reference TRBV5-1 and TRBJ2-5 gives the whole variable domain KAGVTQTPRYLIKTRGQQVTLSCSPISGHRSVSWYQQTPGQGLQFLFEYFSETQRNKGNFPGRFSGRQFSNSRSEMNVSTLELGDSALYLCASSLGVLSSATETQYFGPGTRLLVL.

V usage is TRBV5-1 and J usage is TRBJ2-3; D not resolved. The CDR3 is 13 residues long. The germline V gene has CDR1 SGHRS and CDR2 YFSETQ. V was pared by 0 bases and J by 5 bases, with 7 bases between. CDR3 in DNA: TGCGCCAGCAGCTTGGTGTTTGAAGATACGCAGTATTTT. Its translation: CASSLVFEDTQYF.

In its sample, this clonotype was seen a few times. The rearrangement links TRBV12-3 or TRBV12-4 to TRBJ1-4; D not certain. Between the trimmed V and J ends, which lost 2 bases and 8 bases, there was a span of 6 bases. This CDR3 comprises 12 residues. CDR3 loop: CASSLIDEKLFF. DNA for the CDR3: TGTGCCAGCAGTTTAATTGACGAAAAACTGTTTTTT.

This clonotype turned up a few times. This chain joins TRBV6-5 and TRBJ1-3, with D possibly TRBD1 on 5 matching bases. Trimming removed 6 bases from V and 0 bases from J, with 18 bases in between. The CDR3 totals 17 residues. Germline V gene data show CDR1 as MNHEY and CDR2 as SVGAGI. DNA of the CDR3: TGTGCCAGCAGATCTACTCGAAGGGGCCTCTCTGGAAACACCATATATTTT. It encodes CASRSTRRGLSGNTIYF.

This clonotype was recorded a few times. The CDR3 nucleotides are TGCAGCGTTTCTTTTCTGGGGGCCAAATACAATGAGCAGTTCTTC. Translation gives CSVSFLGAKYNEQFF. This chain joins TRBV29-1 and TRBJ2-1; possible D gene TRBD1, 6 bases. Germline V CDR1 and CDR2: SQVTM, ANQGSEA. V lost 5 bases, J lost 4 bases, and 18 bases lay in between. The CDR3 runs 15 residues.